The 15 T cell receptor beta chains in this list originate from one sample, sequenced in a study of cytomegalovirus exposure and HLA in healthy donors. The PCR made use of 60 Vbeta and 13 Jbeta primers. Generated by immunoSEQ multiplex PCR, the TCRdb table keeps only in-frame clones and is missing some. This sample has 130,000 to 150,000 clones, with about four fifths found just once. The sequenced material came from PBMCs. The receptors were sampled from a male donor in good health and CMV-seronegative.

The genes are TRBV30 and TRBJ1-4, with a tentative D call TRBD1 (5 bases). Germline V gene lookup returns CDR1 GTSNPN and CDR2 SVGIG (reference sequence). The CDR3 contains 10 residues. The V end was cut by 5 bases, the J end by 8 bases, with 6 bases between. CDR3 loop: CAWGGEKLFF. CDR3 DNA sequence: TGTGCCTGGGGGGGGGAAAAACTGTTTTTT.

The chain carries TRBV30 and TRBJ2-1, with D possibly matching TRBD2 (7 bases). Germline V gives CDR1 GTSNPN, CDR2 SVGIG (reference sequence). Trimming removed 7 bases from V and 6 bases from J, with 22 bases in between. This CDR3 has 15 amino acids. The CDR3 DNA is TGTGCCTACGCCCGAGGGGGGGGCTTCCTCAATGAGCAGTTCTTC. Its protein is CAYARGGGFLNEQFF.

This chain connects TRBV14 to TRBJ2-7; 9 nucleotides line up with TRBD2. The CDR3 runs to 13 residues. Germline V lookup: CDR1 SGHDN, CDR2 FVKESK. The junction had 6 bases not matched to a gene; V was cut back by 5 bases and J by 7 bases. The CDR3 reads CASSSHSGSEQYF. The CDR3 coding sequence is TGTGCCAGCAGCTCACATAGCGGGAGTGAGCAGTACTTC.

The chain is built from TRBV5-1 and TRBJ2-1; tentatively, D is TRBD2 (6 bases). The CDR3 totals 15 residues. The germline V and J ends were trimmed by 5 bases and 6 bases, with 18 bases remaining between them. Germline V lookup: CDR1 SGHRS, CDR2 YFSETQ. Written as DNA, the CDR3 is TGCGCCAGCAGGTCTGGGGCAGGAGGGGCCAATGAGCAGTTCTTC. This gives the protein CASRSGAGGANEQFF.

The chain is built from TRBV5-1 and TRBJ1-1; 7 nucleotides line up with TRBD1. The CDR3 length is 12 residues. Germline assignment: CDR1 SGHRS and CDR2 YFSETQ. With 9 bases clipped from V and 1 base from J, the junction kept 3 bases outside the gene matches. For the CDR3, the DNA is TGCGCCACCCGGACAGGGAACACTGAAGCTTTCTTT. Translated, it gives CATRTGNTEAFF.

For this clone: The identical CDR3 is also encoded by other nucleotide sequences in the sample. J is TRBJ1-1 and V is TRBV7-9; no firm D call. CDR1 and CDR2 (germline): SEHNR, FQNEAQ (reference sequence). The length of the CDR3 is 12 residues. Trimming stripped 3 bases from V and 3 bases from J, with 5 bases between. The CDR3 sequence: CASSLSDTEAFF. The CDR3 coding sequence is TGTGCCAGCAGCTTGTCCGACACTGAAGCTTTCTTT.

The V call is TRBV27, the J call TRBJ1-5; the match to TRBD1 covers 7 bases. Germline CDR1 reads MNHEY; CDR2 reads SMNVEV (reference sequence). Unmatched junction bases numbered 9, after V lost 4 bases and J lost 3 bases. The CDR3 totals 16 residues. CDR3 in DNA: TGTGCCAGCAGTTCCCTCACAGGGGCGATCAATCAGCCCCAGCATTTT. It translates to CASSSLTGAINQPQHF.

This clone was counted once. V and J are TRBV7-8 and TRBJ1-2; D is uncertain. V gave up 0 bases and J gave up 0 bases, with 11 bases separating them. The CDR3 has 16 residues. Per the germline V gene, CDR1 is SGHVS and CDR2 is FQNEAQ. The CDR3 protein is CASSLAEQIPNYGYTF. CDR3 nucleotides: TGTGCCAGCAGCTTAGCGGAGCAGATCCCTAACTATGGCTACACCTTC.

This clone was seen more than once but under ten times. The J gene is TRBJ1-1, the V gene TRBV6-5; D gene ambiguous. The CDR3 totals 12 residues. Trimming shortened V by 5 bases and J by 11 bases, and 15 bases separated the two germline ends. Germline values: CDR1 MNHEY, CDR2 SVGAGI. The CDR3 nucleotides read TGTGCCAGCAGTGCGGCCGTCGGGGAGGCTTTCTTT. This sequence encodes CASSAAVGEAFF.

This rearrangement joins TRBV27 to TRBJ1-4, with D hard to call. V was shortened by 5 bases and J by 8 bases, with 12 bases between the two germline ends. The CDR3 contains 13 residues. Looked up from germline, CDR1 is MNHEY and CDR2 is SMNVEV (reference sequence). The CDR3 nucleotides are TGTGCCAGCAGTCCCGCGGTCCGGGAAAAACTGTTTTTT. Translation gives CASSPAVREKLFF.

The chain recombines TRBV2 with TRBJ2-5, with 9 bases that match TRBD2. The V gene end was trimmed by 7 bases and the J gene end by 4 bases; junction bases not matched to a gene: 10. CDR3 size: 15 residues. Per the germline V gene, CDR1 is SNHLY and CDR2 is FYNNEI. The CDR3 sequence: CASTVNSGGGETQYF. CDR3 bases: TGTGCCAGCACGGTCAATAGCGGGGGCGGAGAGACCCAGTACTTC.

The V gene is TRBV5-4, the J gene TRBJ2-1; possible D gene TRBD1, 5 bases. This CDR3 is built from 14 residues. Trimming took off 3 bases at V and 7 bases at J, with 14 bases between the two ends. The germline V gene has CDR1 SGHNT and CDR2 YYREEE (reference sequence). CDR3 in amino acids: CASSSYSQGNEQFF. CDR3 DNA: TGTGCCAGCAGCTCATACTCCCAGGGTAATGAGCAGTTCTTC.

J is TRBJ1-1 and V is TRBV7-9; D is unresolved. The CDR3 loop spans 14 amino acids. Germline V gene sequence: CDR1 SEHNR, CDR2 FQNEAQ (reference sequence). With 3 bases removed from V and 2 bases from J, the gap between germline ends came to 10 bases. Here the CDR3 DNA reads TGTGCCAGCAGCTTCGCGGCCATAAACACTGAAGCTTTCTTT. Encoded protein: CASSFAAINTEAFF. The variable domain in full, with the rest retrieved from reference TRBV7-9 and TRBJ1-1, is DTGVSQNPRHKITKRGQNVTFRCDPISEHNRLYWYRQTLGQGPEFLTYFQNEAQLEKSRLLSDRFSAERPKGSFSTLEIQRTEQGDSAMYLCASSFAAINTEAFFGQGTRLTVV.

This clone was observed a single time. The J gene is TRBJ1-4, the V gene TRBV29-1, with a possible D match to TRBD1 (5 bases). CDR1 SQVTM and CDR2 ANQGSEA come from the germline V gene. V was trimmed by 6 bases and J by 0 bases, leaving 11 bases between them. The CDR3 spans 14 residues. CDR3 nucleotide sequence: TGCAGCGTCCGACAGAGACCAACTAATGAAAAACTGTTTTTT. Protein product: CSVRQRPTNEKLFF.

Only a few counts were recorded for this clone. The V gene is TRBV5-6, the J gene TRBJ1-1, with 8 positions matching TRBD1. This CDR3 has 16 amino acids. Germline V gene sequence: CDR1 SGHDT, CDR2 YYEEEE. The V gene end was trimmed by 2 bases and the J gene end by 1 base; junction bases not matched to a gene: 7. CDR3 residues: CASSFLSGTGNTEAFF. The CDR3 DNA sequence: TGTGCCAGCAGCTTCCTGTCCGGGACAGGGAACACTGAAGCTTTCTTT.